These 4 T cell receptor beta chains came from one sample sequenced in a study of blood T cells in healthy people across ages. It was with a sample-barcoded 5' primer and a J-beta primer mix that a second PCR of roughly 7 to 11 cycles was run. TCRdb re-derived calls from the 5' RACE reads in MiXCR, one entry per CDR3 protein. The sample carries about 1.6 million distinct CDR3 sequences, roughly 32% recorded once. Sequenced sample: blood. These receptors all stem from a woman younger than 45 in good health.

This clonotype came up a few times. The V gene is TRBV9, the J gene TRBJ2-3; D is ambiguous. This CDR3 contains 13 residues. V dropped 4 bases and J dropped 4 bases, with 10 bases sitting between them. Germline CDR1 SGDLS, CDR2 YYNGEE. The CDR3 sequence: CASSPNTADTQYF. In DNA, the CDR3 is TGTGCCAGCAGCCCTAATACAGCAGATACGCAGTATTTT.

The rearrangement joins TRBV27 to TRBJ1-2, with D hard to call. The CDR3 totals 14 residues. Per the germline V gene, CDR1 is MNHEY and CDR2 is SMNVEV (reference sequence). Trimming removed 5 bases at V and 1 base at J, with 11 bases between. In DNA, the CDR3 is TGTGCCAGCAGTCCCTACGGGGTTAACTATGGCTACACCTTC. It specifies CASSPYGVNYGYTF.

The CDR3 DNA sequence: TGCAGTGCTAGTACCGGCGGGGGGGCTATAGATACGCAGTATTTT. This codes for CSASTGGGAIDTQYF. V gene TRBV20-1 combines with J gene TRBJ2-3, with 9 bases that match TRBD2. Germline V CDR1 and CDR2: DFQATT, SNEGSKA (reference sequence). J gave up 5 bases and V 3 bases, and 9 bases lay outside the gene matches. The CDR3 runs 15 residues.

CDR3 sequence (DNA): TGTGCCAGCAGCTTAGAGTCGGACCTCAATCAGCCCCAGCATTTT. Encoded protein: CASSLESDLNQPQHF. The chain couples TRBV7-2 to TRBJ1-5; D gene uncertain. V gave up 1 base and J gave up 3 bases, with 10 bases separating them. The CDR3 consists of 15 residues. Per the germline V gene, CDR1 is SGHTA and CDR2 is FQGNSA.